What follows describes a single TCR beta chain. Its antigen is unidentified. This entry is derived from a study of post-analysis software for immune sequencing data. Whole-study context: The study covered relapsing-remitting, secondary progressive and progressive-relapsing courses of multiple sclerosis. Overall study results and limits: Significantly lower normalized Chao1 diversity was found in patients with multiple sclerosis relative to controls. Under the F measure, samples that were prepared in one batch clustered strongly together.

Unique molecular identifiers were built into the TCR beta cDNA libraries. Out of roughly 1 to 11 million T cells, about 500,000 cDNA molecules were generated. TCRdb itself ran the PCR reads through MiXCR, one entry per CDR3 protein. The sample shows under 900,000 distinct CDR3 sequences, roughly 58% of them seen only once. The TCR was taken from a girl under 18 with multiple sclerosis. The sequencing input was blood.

The CDR3 DNA reads as TGCAGCGTCGGGCCCACGTACACCGGGGAGCTGTTTTTT. Translation gives CSVGPTYTGELFF. The chain couples TRBV29-1 to TRBJ2-2; the D is unclear. V lost 6 bases, J lost 3 bases, and 11 bases lay in between. In germline, CDR1 is SQVTM, CDR2 ANQGSEA. The CDR3 is 13 amino acids.